The clone carrying this T cell receptor (beta chain) has more than one count but fewer than ten. The entry originates in a study of control samples from healthy donors and cancer patients. The V gene's germline CDR1 is SQVTM and CDR2 ANQGSEA. Trimming took 5 bases from V and 1 from J; bases not matched to a gene: 15. CDR3 length equals 17 residues. The protocol was immunoSEQ multiplex PCR, while the TCRdb copy is restricted to in-frame clones and leaves out a portion. The data contain about 51,000 clones, approximately 91% of them singletons. The chain uses TRBV29-1 and TRBJ2-5; 8 nucleotides agree with TRBD2. The TCR comes from a man in his fifties with head and neck cancer. Sequencing was carried out using PBMCs. For the CDR3, the DNA is TGCAGCGTTCCGACTTGGGTAGCGGGGCTAATCCAAGAGACCCAGTACTTC. Encoded protein: CSVPTWVAGLIQETQYF.